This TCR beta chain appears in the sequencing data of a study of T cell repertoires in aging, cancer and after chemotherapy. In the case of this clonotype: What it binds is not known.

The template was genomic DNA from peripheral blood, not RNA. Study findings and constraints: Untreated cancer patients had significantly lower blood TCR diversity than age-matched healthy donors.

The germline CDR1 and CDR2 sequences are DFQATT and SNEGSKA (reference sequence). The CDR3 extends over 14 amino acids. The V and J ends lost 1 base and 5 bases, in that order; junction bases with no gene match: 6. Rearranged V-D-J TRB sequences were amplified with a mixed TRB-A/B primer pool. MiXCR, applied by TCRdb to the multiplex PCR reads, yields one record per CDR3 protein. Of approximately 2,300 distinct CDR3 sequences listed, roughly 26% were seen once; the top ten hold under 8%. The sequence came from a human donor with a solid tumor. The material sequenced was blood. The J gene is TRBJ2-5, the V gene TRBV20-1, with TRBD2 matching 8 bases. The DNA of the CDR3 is TGCAGTGCTAGAGGCGGGAGGCCCGGGGAGACCCAGTACTTC. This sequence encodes CSARGGRPGETQYF.